This TCR beta chain was identified during a study of blood T cell repertoires in COVID-19. The assay was immunoSEQ multiplex PCR, and TCRdb's table has in-frame clones only and misses some. The table includes tens of thousands of clones, around four fifths detected once. Per the germline V gene, CDR1 is LGHDT and CDR2 is YNNKEL (reference sequence). V was cut by 3 bases and J by 6 bases, with 14 bases left in between. The CDR3 runs 14 residues. This sequence originates from a man aged 45-65 years with active COVID-19. Sequencing was performed on peripheral blood. V usage is TRBV3-1 (or the pseudogene TRBV3-2) and J usage is TRBJ2-5; D may be TRBD2 (6 bases). The CDR3 here is CASSQGLAVKTQYF. In nucleotides, the CDR3 is TGTGCCAGCAGCCAGGGACTCGCGGTGAAGACCCAGTACTTC.